This TCR beta chain appears in the sequencing data of a study of molecular identifiers for immune sequencing clone quantification. V was cut by 0 bases and J by 6 bases, with 12 bases left in between. CDR1 is LGHNA, CDR2 YSLEER, per germline. CDR3 length: 14 residues. One entry per CDR3 protein, called by TCRdb with MiXCR from the PCR reads. The sample lists approximately 550,000 distinct CDR3 sequences; roughly 26% were seen once. Study findings and constraints: Highly expanded clone sizes could be underestimated by identical TCR molecules sharing a barcode.

Comment on this clonotype: Its antigen remains unidentified.

The genes are TRBV4-3 and TRBJ2-7; weak D call: TRBD1 (6 bases). The receptor was isolated from a human donor in good health. Some libraries in this study had Jurkat cell RNA spiked in. The sequencing sample was made of naive CD8+ T cells from blood, with Jurkat cell RNA spiked in. Subset meaning: FACS-sorted CD8+CD4-CCR7+CD45RA+ naive T cells. CDR3 amino acids: CASSQDRGGGEQYF. In DNA form, the CDR3 reads TGCGCCAGCAGCCAAGACAGGGGTGGGGGCGAGCAGTACTTC.